This T cell receptor (beta chain) came from a study of OX40 agonist ivuxolimab in advanced cancers. In the study overall: Ivuxolimab, which targeted the costimulatory receptor OX40 (CD134), was an agonistic, fully human IgG2 monoclonal antibody. Intravenous ivuxolimab was administered to patients every 2 weeks at six dose levels: 0.01, 0.1, 0.3, 1.5, 3 and 10 mg/kg. Of the approximately 50 dose-escalation patients, hepatocellular carcinoma was present in approximately 20, melanoma in around 15, renal cell carcinoma in 9 and head and neck cancer in 9. The dose-escalation cohort was around 84% male with a mean age of about 58 years, ranging from about 23 to 85. Prior anti-PD-1, anti-PD-L1 or anti-CTLA-4 therapy was permitted, and roughly two fifths of dose-escalation patients had received checkpoint inhibitors. Partial responses occurred in three dose-escalation patients, of whom one had hepatocellular carcinoma and two had cutaneous melanoma. The point of sequencing TCRbeta in the periphery was to test whether ivuxolimab changed TCR sequence diversity and drove clonal T-cell expansion. The monotherapy dose-escalation portion (N ≈ 55 patients) of the phase I ivuxolimab trial is reported in the paper. Paper-wide results and their limitations: After ivuxolimab, expanded clones were on average more numerous among CD8+ T cells than among CD4+ T cells. Low levels of normalized T-cell clonal expansion were also seen in some patients who did not respond. Which antigens the clonally expanded peripheral T cells were specific for was not determined. In the 0.1-3.0 mg/kg groups, partial responders were among the patients with the lowest normalized peripheral clonal expansion, particularly in CD8+ T cells. At doses of 0.1 to 3.0 mg/kg, clonal expansion of both CD4+ and CD8+ blood T cells was observed from baseline to week 6.

To sequence the TCRbeta CDR3 region, genomic DNA was isolated from the sorted cells. The immunoSEQ Assay was used to sequence the TCRbeta CDR3 regions. Sourced from immuneACCESS, this table was stored by TCRdb with only in-frame sequences that have V and J called. A share of the clones is absent; for the studies checked, an unresolved V gene accounts for under half, and the remainder has no known explanation. This sample lists about 32,000 clones; around 87% were detected once. The ten largest clones add up to about 34% of the sample. Comment on this clone: No antigen is known for it. It has no much larger one-base neighbor in the sample; base qualities were not kept.

Patients with a history of autoimmune disease or receiving systemic immunosuppression were excluded from the trial. Peripheral blood for TCR sequencing was drawn from every dose cohort at baseline, at cycle 4 day 1 and at cycle 7 day 1. The samples were taken from a phase I, first-in-human, multicenter, open-label dose-escalation trial of ivuxolimab. Adults with locally advanced or metastatic melanoma, renal cell carcinoma, hepatocellular carcinoma or head and neck squamous cell carcinoma were enrolled in the trial. Before TCR sequencing, CD4+ T cells and CD8+ T cells were sorted from peripheral blood as separate populations. Ends trimmed: V by 3 bases, J by 3 bases; bases unmatched to a gene: 11. The CDR3 covers 16 residues, taking in both the cysteine and the phenylalanine. Only the CDR3 portion is preserved as DNA: 48 bases, with reading frame beginning at the first base. CDR1 and CDR2 are drawn from the germline V gene: MGHRA, YSYEKL.

This sample comprised CD4+ or CD8+ T cells sorted from blood, obtained in a trial of the OX40 agonist ivuxolimab. This clonotype was obtained from an adult with an advanced solid tumor such as melanoma, head and neck, liver or kidney cancer. The rearranged segments are TRBV4-1 and TRBJ2-7, with TRBD2 identical over 7 junction bases. The CDR3 has the sequence CASSQVSGIRGYEQYF. The DNA sequence reads TGCGCCAGCAGCCAGGTCAGCGGGATTAGGGGCTACGAGCAGTACTTC.